This passage covers 4 T cell receptor beta chains from one sample sequenced in a study of neurological immune-mediated disorders. Stated time point: technical triplicate 3. TCRdb used MiXCR to reprocess the 5' RACE reads, holding one entry per CDR3 protein. The data hold some 47,000 distinct CDR3 sequences, with 20% to 25% observed a single time. Sequenced sample: PBMCs. The source is a man aged 55 to 69 with HTLV-1-associated myelopathy (HAM/TSP).

In its sample, this clonotype was seen many times. V gene TRBV7-9 combines with J gene TRBJ2-3; 10 bases agree with TRBD2. The V and J ends lost 3 bases and 0 bases, in that order; junction bases with no gene match: 0. CDR1 SEHNR and CDR2 FQNEAQ come from the germline V gene (reference sequence). The CDR3 spans 15 residues. As DNA, the CDR3 is TGTGCCAGCAGCTTGACTAGCGGGAGCACAGATACGCAGTATTTT. Its translation is CASSLTSGSTDTQYF. The variable domain in full, completed from reference TRBV7-9 and TRBJ2-3, reads DTGVSQNPRHKITKRGQNVTFRCDPISEHNRLYWYRQTLGQGPEFLTYFQNEAQLEKSRLLSDRFSAERPKGSFSTLEIQRTEQGDSAMYLCASSLTSGSTDTQYFGPGTRLTVL.

To note about this clonotype: One end of the junction is discordant with germline, which a read error may explain. The chain carries TRBV29-1 and TRBJ1-1; maybe TRBD1 (5 bases). The CDR3 is 15 residues long. CDR1 and CDR2 from the germline V gene are SQVTM and ANQGSEA. CDR3 DNA sequence: TGCTGCGTTGTACCCTTCTTGGGGGGGAACACTGAAGCTTTCTTT. It specifies CCVVPFLGGNTEAFF.

This clonotype was recorded at least ten times. This rearrangement joins TRBV20-1 to TRBJ2-5; no definite D call. Looked up from germline, CDR1 is DFQATT and CDR2 is SNEGSKA (reference sequence). V was clipped by 5 bases and J by 2 bases, with 9 bases between them. CDR3 size: 12 residues. The CDR3 region has the DNA TGCAGTGCTTGGCCATCTCAAGAGACCCAGTACTTC. As protein: CSAWPSQETQYF.

To note about this clonotype: A much larger clone lies a single base off, so this may be a read error. V and J are TRBV12-3 or TRBV12-4 and TRBJ2-7, with D hard to call. V was clipped by 8 bases and J by 0 bases, with 14 bases between them. The CDR3 totals 14 residues. The CDR3 region has the DNA TGTGCCAGCGGTGCAAGAAGAGACTCCTACGAGCAGTACTTC. Residues: CASGARRDSYEQYF.